The next 11 T cell receptor beta chains were all read from a single sample in a study of T-cell memory formation after mild COVID-19. TCRdb reanalysed the 5' RACE reads using MiXCR and keeps one entry per CDR3 protein. The repertoire holds about 350,000 distinct CDR3 sequences, with approximately 13% as singletons. The material sequenced was PBMCs or a T cell subset sorted from them (not recorded which). Receptors were obtained from a man aged 18 to 30 who had mild COVID-19 (a few samples of this study predate the infection). Cell type and time point are not known.

This clonotype was seen a few times. This chain uses TRBV18 with TRBJ2-2; 8 bases are a match to TRBD1. The V gene end was trimmed by 4 bases and the J gene end by 1 base; junction bases not matched to a gene: 8. Looked up from germline, CDR1 is KGHSH and CDR2 is LQKENI. This CDR3 contains 17 residues. CDR3 sequence (DNA): TGTGCCAGCTCACGTAATCCCGGGACAGGGAACACCGGGGAGCTGTTTTTT. This translates into CASSRNPGTGNTGELFF.

This clonotype was counted only a few times. The chain's CDR3 is CASSLEGRSDTQYF. The CDR3 nucleotides read TGTGCCAGCAGCTTAGAGGGCCGATCAGATACGCAGTATTTT. The chain combines TRBV7-2 with TRBJ2-3; unclear D gene. The CDR3 runs 14 residues. V lost 1 base to trimming and J lost 4 bases, with 9 bases between them. CDR1 and CDR2 (germline): SGHTA, FQGNSA. The complete variable domain, with remaining parts taken from reference TRBV7-2 and TRBJ2-3, reads GAGVSQSPSNKVTEKGKDVELRCDPISGHTALYWYRQSLGQGLEFLIYFQGNSAPDKSGLPSDRFSAERTGGSVSTLTIQRTQQEDSAVYLCASSLEGRSDTQYFGPGTRLTVL.

This rearrangement joins TRBV9 to TRBJ2-5, with D uncertain. The V gene's germline CDR1 is SGDLS and CDR2 YYNGEE. Trimming left V 0 bases short and J 5 bases short, with 14 bases between. This CDR3 is built from 15 residues. The CDR3 DNA sequence: TGTGCCAGCAGCGTAGGAGGAACACGATCCGAGACCCAGTACTTC. Translation: CASSVGGTRSETQYF.

The J gene is TRBJ2-3, the V gene TRBV12-3 or TRBV12-4; D call uncertain. With 1 base removed from V and 1 base from J, the gap between germline ends came to 9 bases. The length of the CDR3 is 15 residues. DNA for the CDR3: TGTGCCAGCAGTTTAGGGTTAGGGCGCACAGATACGCAGTATTTT. It is translated as CASSLGLGRTDTQYF.

This clonotype counts as medium-sized. A junction boundary mismatches the germline segment, possibly from a read error. The chain is built from TRBV12-3 or TRBV12-4 and TRBJ2-7; unclear D gene. The CDR3 contains 13 residues. This CDR3 is CASSLGLSYEQYF. Written as DNA, the CDR3 is TGTGCCAGCAGCTTAGGTCTCTCCTACGAGCAGTACTTC.

The rearrangement joins TRBV5-1 to TRBJ2-1, with 8 bases identical to TRBD1. The CDR3 has 15 residues. Germline assignment: CDR1 SGHRS and CDR2 YFSETQ. The V segment lost 4 bases and the J segment 5 bases; nucleotides outside the gene matches: 8. The DNA for the CDR3 is TGCGCCAGCAGCAAAACAGGGGGTGGCCACAATGAGCAGTTCTTC. Translation gives CASSKTGGGHNEQFF.

The rearrangement links TRBV12-3 or TRBV12-4 to TRBJ1-6; the match to TRBD1 covers 7 bases. The CDR3 sequence is 15 residues long. V lost 6 bases to trimming and J lost 8 bases; unmatched junction nucleotides: 10. The CDR3 nucleotides are TGTGCCAGCAGCCCCAGGGACAGTTTCGATTCACCCCTCCACTTT. It specifies CASSPRDSFDSPLHF.

This clonotype was counted many times. DNA for the CDR3: TGCAGTGCTAGTTATAACTCCTACGAGCAGTACTTC. Translation: CSASYNSYEQYF. This chain joins TRBV20-1 and TRBJ2-7; D gene ambiguous. The V and J ends lost 3 bases and 0 bases respectively, with 6 bases between them. The CDR3 is made up of 12 amino acids. Germline-derived CDR1 and CDR2 are DFQATT and SNEGSKA (reference sequence).

This clonotype showed up just a few times. V and J are TRBV28 and TRBJ1-4; the D gene is possibly TRBD1 (5 bases). Germline CDR1 is MDHEN and CDR2 is SYDVKM. V was trimmed by 6 bases and J by 8 bases, leaving 10 bases between them. The CDR3 has 12 residues. CDR3: CASSLNREKLFF. In DNA form, the CDR3 reads TGTGCCAGCAGCCTGAACAGGGAAAAACTGTTTTTT.

The chain uses TRBV3-1 and TRBJ2-1, with 13 bases lining up with TRBD2. The CDR3 is made up of 15 amino acids. The trim removed 5 bases at V and 8 bases at J, leaving 6 bases unmatched. Germline V lookup: CDR1 LGHDT, CDR2 YNNKEL (reference sequence). The CDR3: CASSLLAGGLDEQFF. CDR3 sequence (DNA): TGTGCCAGCAGCTTACTAGCGGGGGGGCTGGATGAGCAGTTCTTC.

The chain carries TRBV7-2 and TRBJ2-2, with D maybe TRBD2 (7 bases). CDR3 size: 15 residues. Per germline, CDR1 SGHTA and CDR2 FQGNSA. The V end lost 3 bases, the J end lost 5 bases, and 13 bases lay between the germline ends. Written as DNA, the CDR3 is TGTGCCAGCAGCTTCCGGGGGGCAATGACCGGGGAGCTGTTTTTT. Translating gives CASSFRGAMTGELFF.